This is a list of T cell receptor beta chains from one sample in a study of blood T cell repertoires in COVID-19. Assay used: immunoSEQ multiplex PCR; TCRdb lists only in-frame clones, some missing. The sample shows roughly 150,000 clones, approximately 80% of them seen only once. Sequences were obtained from PBMCs or T cells enriched from blood (not recorded which). These receptors were obtained from an older man who had been exposed to COVID-19. CDR3s include the opening cysteine and the closing phenylalanine or tryptophan. The D gene is left open where the match is weak. A row's size may be missing; if present it is once, few, many or a size class.

clone_size j_call d_call v_call cdr3_nt cdr3_aa
once TRBJ1-6 . TRBV30 TGTGCCTGGAGGGCTAATTCACCCCTCCACTTT CAWRANSPLHF
. TRBJ2-6 . TRBV7-9 TGTGCCAGCAGCTTAATCTCATCGGCGGGGGCCGGGGCCAACGTCCTGACTTTC CASSLISSAGAGANVLTF
. TRBJ2-1 . TRBV4-3 TGCGCCAGCAGCCAGTCCCTAGGCGGGGTCCCCTACAATGAGCAGTTCTTC CASSQSLGGVPYNEQFF
. TRBJ2-5 . TRBV30 TGTGCCTGGAGTTTGACAGCACGGGAGACCCAGTACTTC CAWSLTARETQYF
. TRBJ2-7 TRBD2 TRBV4-3 TGCGCCAGCAGCCAAGATGGTCCTAGCGGGGCTGGGGAGCAGTACTTC CASSQDGPSGAGEQYF
. TRBJ1-2 . TRBV19 TGTGCCAGTATAAATCCAGGCCTTAACTATGGCTACACCTTC CASINPGLNYGYTF
once TRBJ2-3 . TRBV28 TGTGCCAGCAGTTTGCCCGGGGCAGATACGCAGTATTTT CASSLPGADTQYF
. TRBJ1-1 . TRBV3-1/TRBV3-2 TGTGCCAGCAGCCCGACAGCTAACACTGAAGCTTTCTTT CASSPTANTEAFF
. TRBJ2-1 TRBD2 TRBV4-1 TGCGCCAGCAGCCAAGATAAGGGACTAGCGGGGGGGCCGGGGAATGAGCAGTTCTTC CASSQDKGLAGGPGNEQFF
. TRBJ1-1 . TRBV28 TGTGCCACAACAATGAACACTGAAGCTTTCTTT CATTMNTEAFF
. TRBJ1-3 . TRBV9 TGTGCCAGCAGCGAGGGCCCAGGGGTTTACTCTGGAAACACCATATATTTT CASSEGPGVYSGNTIYF
. TRBJ1-1 . TRBV5-1 TGCGCCAGCTCGTTTCCTCCGGGCGGGCTGAACACTGAAGCTTTCTTT CASSFPPGGLNTEAFF
. TRBJ1-3 TRBD1 TRBV6-1 TGTGCCAGCAGTCTACCGGGACAGGGGAGCACCATATATTTT CASSLPGQGSTIYF
. TRBJ1-2 . TRBV11-2 TGTGCCAGCGAACAGCACTATGGCTACACCTTC CASEQHYGYTF
. TRBJ1-2 . TRBV3-1/TRBV3-2 TGTGCCAGCGAGTTGAACTATGGCTACACCTTC CASELNYGYTF
. TRBJ2-2 TRBD2 TRBV10-2 TGCGCCAGCAGTGAGTCGTACGACGCGGGAGGCTCCGGGGAGCTGTTTTTT CASSESYDAGGSGELFF
. TRBJ2-3 TRBD2 TRBV6-4 TGTGCCAGCAGCCGACTAGCGGGGGACAGGGATACGCAGTATTTT CASSRLAGDRDTQYF